The sample holds a few counts of the clone carrying this T cell receptor beta chain. Its antigen is as yet unknown. The data stem from a study of CD8 T cells in ankylosing spondylitis. Making the TCR beta libraries involved quantitative 5'-RACE with molecular barcodes. One entry per CDR3 protein results from TCRdb running MiXCR on the 5' RACE reads. Altogether about 330,000 distinct CDR3 sequences are present, roughly 8% being singletons, with the ten largest covering more than 14%. Overall study results and limits: In ankylosing spondylitis blood, a motif of seven or eight highly homologous TCR beta variants appeared characteristic. Matched ankylosing spondylitis synovial fluid reportedly contained a significantly enriched population of disease-linked clones. A subset of motif variants has previously been described in the synovial fluid and blood of reactive arthritis. Relatively scarce in peripheral blood, disease-linked clones were CD8+.

There are 17 residues in the CDR3. The sample taken for sequencing was blood, either unsorted or a sorted T cell fraction (not recorded which). The rearrangement joins TRBV21-1 to TRBJ2-1; TRBD1, the table's D call, lacks a check against the DNA. TRBV21-1 corresponds to a pseudogene. The clonotype comes from a male donor with ankylosing spondylitis. DNA for the CDR3: TGTGCCAGCAGCAGCTTAGTAGAAGGGGCGCGTTACAATGAGCAGTTCTTC. Protein sequence: CASSSLVEGARYNEQFF.